This T cell receptor beta chain was identified in a study of identical twins. Study-wide points: Partly confounded zero-insertion analyses could result from invariant MAIT and iNKT cells. Models, which agreed with sharing between unrelated individuals, nonetheless underestimated the out-of-frame TCR alpha sharing seen in monozygotic twins. Twins shared beta out-of-frame sequences in excess, but this excess was weaker.

Remarks on this clonotype: As yet, its antigen is unknown.

Addition of a universal primer site occurred through template switching, and cDNA carried unique molecular identifiers. TCRdb redid the calling of the 5' RACE reads with MiXCR, one entry per CDR3 protein. The sample lists about 490,000 distinct CDR3 sequences, 13% to 15% occurring once. CDR1 is LNHNV and CDR2 is YYDKDF in the germline V gene (reference sequence). Trimming took 0 bases from V and 12 from J, leaving 15 bases between them. The CDR3 extends over 14 amino acids. This sample also belongs to another study, concerning yellow fever vaccine responses in identical twins.

Sequences were obtained from CD4+ T cells sorted from blood. V usage is TRBV15 and J usage is TRBJ2-1; D is unresolved. The TCR sequence derives from a woman aged 18-35 years in good health. DNA for the CDR3: TGTGCCACCAGCAGAGACGGTGGCGGATCGTTGCAGTTCTTC. It specifies CATSRDGGGSLQFF.